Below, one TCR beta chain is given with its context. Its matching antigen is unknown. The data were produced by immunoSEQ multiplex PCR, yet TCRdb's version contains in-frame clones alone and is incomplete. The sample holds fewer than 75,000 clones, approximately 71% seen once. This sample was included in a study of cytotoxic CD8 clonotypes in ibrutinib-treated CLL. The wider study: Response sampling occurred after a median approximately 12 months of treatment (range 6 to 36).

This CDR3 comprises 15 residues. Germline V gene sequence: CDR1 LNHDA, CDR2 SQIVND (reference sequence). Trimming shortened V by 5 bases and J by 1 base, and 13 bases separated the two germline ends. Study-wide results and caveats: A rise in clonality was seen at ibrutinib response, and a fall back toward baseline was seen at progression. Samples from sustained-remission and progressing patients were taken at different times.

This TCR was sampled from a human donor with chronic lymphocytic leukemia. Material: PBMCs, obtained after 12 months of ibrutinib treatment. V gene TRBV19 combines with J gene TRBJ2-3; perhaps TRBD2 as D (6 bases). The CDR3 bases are TGTGCCAGTAGTCCCGGGGGACTGGGCACAGATACGCAGTATTTT. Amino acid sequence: CASSPGGLGTDTQYF.